This TCR beta chain was captured by sequencing in a study of shared clonotypes between healthy human individuals. Original processing notes: ImmunoSEQ sequences covered only the junction and lacked quality scores; filtering therefore differed. Profiled with immunoSEQ multiplex PCR; TCRdb holds only in-frame clones, not every one. The V and J calls and clone size are taken from that table; D and trimming were inferred from the DNA. Seen here are 110,000 or so clones, around 73% observed once, and the top ten hold roughly 25%. This clone was observed at least ten times. What it binds is not known. The CDR3 loop spans 16 amino acids. With V trimmed by 3 bases and J by 5 bases, 10 bases remained unmatched. From germline, CDR1 is SEHNR and CDR2 FQNEAQ (reference sequence). Study-wide results and caveats: Rarefaction demonstrated incomplete sorted-subset sequencing despite large depth. Clonotype sharing across donors was expected to vary with sequencing depth.

The TCR sequence derives from a woman in her thirties in good health. The specimen was memory CD8+ T cells sorted from blood. The subset is: CD45RO+ cells pooled with CCR7-negative TemRA cells. This chain connects TRBV7-9 to TRBJ2-1; TRBD1 matches 7 bases. The CDR3: CASSFYPGQPDNEQFF. CDR3 in DNA: TGTGCCAGCAGCTTTTATCCGGGACAGCCTGACAATGAGCAGTTCTTC.